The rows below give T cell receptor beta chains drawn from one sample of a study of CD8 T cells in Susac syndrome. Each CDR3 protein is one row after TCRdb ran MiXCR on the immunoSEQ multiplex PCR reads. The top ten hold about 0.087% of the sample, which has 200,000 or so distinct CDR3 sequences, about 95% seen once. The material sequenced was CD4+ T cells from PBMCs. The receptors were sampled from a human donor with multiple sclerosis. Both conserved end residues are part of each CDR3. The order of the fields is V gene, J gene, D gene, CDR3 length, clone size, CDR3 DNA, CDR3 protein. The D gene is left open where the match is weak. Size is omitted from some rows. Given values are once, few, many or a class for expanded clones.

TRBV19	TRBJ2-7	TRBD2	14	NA	TGTGCCAGTAGCCGACTAGCGGAAGCCTACGAGCAGTACTTC	CASSRLAEAYEQYF
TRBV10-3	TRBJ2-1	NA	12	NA	TGTGCCATCAGTGCCACAACGAATGAGCAGTTCTTC	CAISATTNEQFF
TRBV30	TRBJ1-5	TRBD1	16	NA	TGTGCCTGGAGTCCCCGGACAGGGGGACATGCAGGGCCCCAGCATTTT	CAWSPRTGGHAGPQHF
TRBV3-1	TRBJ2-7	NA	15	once	TGTGCCAGCAGCCAGTACTACACGACTAGCTACGAGCAGTACTTC	CASSQYYTTSYEQYF
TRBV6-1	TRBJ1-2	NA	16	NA	TGTGCCAGCAGCCCGGGACCGGAGGCGGGGGACTATGGCTACACCTTC	CASSPGPEAGDYGYTF
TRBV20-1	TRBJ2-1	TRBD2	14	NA	TGCAGTGCTGCGGGACTAGCGGTCCACAATGAGCAGTTCTTC	CSAAGLAVHNEQFF
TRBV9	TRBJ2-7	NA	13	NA	TGTGCCAGCAGCCCGCGGGGTGCTCTCGAGCAGTACTTC	CASSPRGALEQYF
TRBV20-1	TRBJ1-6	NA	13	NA	TGCAGTGCTAGCGCGTTCGGGATTTCACCCCTCCACTTT	CSASAFGISPLHF
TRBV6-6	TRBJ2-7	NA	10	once	TGTGCCAGCAGTTACGAAAACAGTGAATTC	CASSYENSEF
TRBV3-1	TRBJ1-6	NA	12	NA	TGTGCCAGCAGCCAAGAAGGTAGAGCCCTCCACTTT	CASSQEGRALHF
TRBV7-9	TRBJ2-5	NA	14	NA	TGTGCCAGCAGCTTCGCGGAGGGACGTCTTAGCCAGTACTTC	CASSFAEGRLSQYF
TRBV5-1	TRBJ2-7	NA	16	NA	TGCGCCAGCAGCTCCGGAGGGTTAGGGACAACCTACGAGCAGTACTTC	CASSSGGLGTTYEQYF
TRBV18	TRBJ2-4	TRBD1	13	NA	TGTGCCAGCTCACCACCGGACAGGGCGCTTCAGTACTTC	CASSPPDRALQYF
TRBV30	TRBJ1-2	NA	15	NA	TGTGCCCGACATCGAGGCGGGGGCGCCGTCTATGGCTACACCTTC	CARHRGGGAVYGYTF
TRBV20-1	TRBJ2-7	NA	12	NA	TGCAGTGCTAGTTATCAAGCGTTTAGGGAGTACTTC	CSASYQAFREYF
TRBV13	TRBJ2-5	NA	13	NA	TGTGCCAGCAGCTTAGCAGTGGGAGAGACCCAGTACTTC	CASSLAVGETQYF
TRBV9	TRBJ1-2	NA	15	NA	TGTGCCAGCAGCCCTAATAGAGGCCTATACTATGGCTACACCTTC	CASSPNRGLYYGYTF
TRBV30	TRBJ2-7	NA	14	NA	TGTGCCTGGAGCACGGGACTCGTCACCTACGAGCAGTACTTC	CAWSTGLVTYEQYF
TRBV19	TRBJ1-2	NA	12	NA	TGTGCCAGTAGACAGGGAGACTATGGCTACACCTTC	CASRQGDYGYTF
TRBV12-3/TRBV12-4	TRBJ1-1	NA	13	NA	TGTGCCAGCAGTTTAGGGCCATACACTGAAGCTTTCTTT	CASSLGPYTEAFF
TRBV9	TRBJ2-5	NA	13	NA	TGTGCCAGCAGCGGCCGGGTCCAAGAGACCCAGTACTTC	CASSGRVQETQYF
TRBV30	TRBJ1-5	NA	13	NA	TGTGCCTGGAGTGTACAATCCAATCAGCCCCAGCATTTT	CAWSVQSNQPQHF
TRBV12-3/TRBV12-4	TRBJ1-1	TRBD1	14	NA	TGTGCCAGCAGTTTAACAGGGGGCGCAGGGGAAGCTTTCTTT	CASSLTGGAGEAFF
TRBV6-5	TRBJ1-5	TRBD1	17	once	TGTGCCAGCAGTTTGCCGGGACAGGGGGCATCGGGACAGCCCCAGCATTTT	CASSLPGQGASGQPQHF
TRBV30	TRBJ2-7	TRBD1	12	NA	TGTGCCTGGGGGCAGGGGGCCCGCGAGCAGTACTTC	CAWGQGAREQYF
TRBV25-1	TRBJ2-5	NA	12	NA	TGTGCCAGCAGTGAATTCGAAGAGACCCAGTACTTC	CASSEFEETQYF
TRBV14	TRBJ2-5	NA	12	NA	TGTGCCAGCAGCCTTGGATCAGAGACCCAGTACTTC	CASSLGSETQYF
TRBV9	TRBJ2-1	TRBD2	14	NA	TGTGCCAGCAGCAGGGGACTAGCGCTCAATGAGCAGTTCTTC	CASSRGLALNEQFF
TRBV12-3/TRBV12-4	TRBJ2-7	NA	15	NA	TGTGCCAGCAGCAGGGACTCTCGATACTCCTACGAGCAGTACTTC	CASSRDSRYSYEQYF
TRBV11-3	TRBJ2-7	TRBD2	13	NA	TGTGCCAGTGGGACTAGCAGCATCTACGAGCAGTACTTC	CASGTSSIYEQYF
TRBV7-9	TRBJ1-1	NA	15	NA	TGTGCCAGCAGCCGACCCTGGGGGGTCAACACTGAAGCTTTCTTT	CASSRPWGVNTEAFF
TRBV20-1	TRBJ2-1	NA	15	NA	TGCAGTGCTGACAGAGGGGGGGGGCGCTACAATGAGCAGTTCTTC	CSADRGGGRYNEQFF
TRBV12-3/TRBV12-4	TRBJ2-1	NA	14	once	TGTGCCACCTCTCCGACCCTAACCTACAATGAGCAGTTCTTC	CATSPTLTYNEQFF
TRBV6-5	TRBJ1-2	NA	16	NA	TGTGCCAGCAGATATAACCCGGGGGGCGCTTCCTATGGCTACACCTTC	CASRYNPGGASYGYTF
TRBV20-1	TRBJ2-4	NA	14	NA	TGCAGTGCTCTCGACCCACTAGCCAAAAACATTCAGTACTTC	CSALDPLAKNIQYF
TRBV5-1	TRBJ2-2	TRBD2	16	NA	TGCGCCAGCAGCTTGGAGGTAGCGGGAAACACCGGGGAGCTGTTTTTT	CASSLEVAGNTGELFF
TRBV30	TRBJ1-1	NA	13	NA	TGTGCCTGGAGCGCCTCGACTTCGGCTGAAGCTTTCTTT	CAWSASTSAEAFF
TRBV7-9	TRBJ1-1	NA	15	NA	TGTGCCAGCACCTTATTTGACAGCCCGAACACTGAAGCTTTCTTT	CASTLFDSPNTEAFF
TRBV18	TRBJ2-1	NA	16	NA	TGTGCCAGCTCACCACGGAAAGGACAATTATACAATGAGCAGTTCTTC	CASSPRKGQLYNEQFF
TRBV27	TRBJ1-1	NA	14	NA	TGTGCCAGCAGTTTATCAACAGCCCCAAGGCGTGCTTTCTTT	CASSLSTAPRRAFF
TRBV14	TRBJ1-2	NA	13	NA	TGTGCCAGCAGCCCCCGTCCTGAATATGGCTACACCTTC	CASSPRPEYGYTF
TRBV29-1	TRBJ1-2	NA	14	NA	TGCAGCGTTGACTCAGCGACTGACCCACGAGGCTACACCTTC	CSVDSATDPRGYTF
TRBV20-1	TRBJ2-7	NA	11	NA	TGCAGTGCTAGAAACAGCTACGAGCAGTACTTC	CSARNSYEQYF
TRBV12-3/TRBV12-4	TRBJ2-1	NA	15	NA	TGTGCCAGCACCCCGACTCCGAGCTCCTACAATGAGCAGTTCTTC	CASTPTPSSYNEQFF
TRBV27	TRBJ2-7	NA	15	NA	TGTGCCAGCAGTTCCCCAGCAGGGGCCATCTACGAGCAGTACTTC	CASSSPAGAIYEQYF
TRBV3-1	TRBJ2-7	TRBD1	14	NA	TGTGCCAGCAGCCAGGGACAGGTTCTCTACGAGCAGTACTTC	CASSQGQVLYEQYF
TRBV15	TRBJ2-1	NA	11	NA	TGTGCCACCAGCAGGAACAATGAGCAGTTCTTC	CATSRNNEQFF
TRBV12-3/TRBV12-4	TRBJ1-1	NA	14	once	TGTGCCAGCAGTCCCCCCACAGGGCATGGTGAAGCTTTCTTT	CASSPPTGHGEAFF
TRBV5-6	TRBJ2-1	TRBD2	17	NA	TGTGCCAGCAGCTTGGCGGCGGGAGGAAGCTCCTACAATGAGCAGTTCTTC	CASSLAAGGSSYNEQFF
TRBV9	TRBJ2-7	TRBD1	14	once	TGTGCCAGCAGCGTGGAGGACAGGGGCTCCGAGCAGTACTTC	CASSVEDRGSEQYF
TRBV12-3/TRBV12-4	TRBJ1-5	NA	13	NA	TGTGCCAGCAATACCATCGGAGACCGGCCCCAGCATTTT	CASNTIGDRPQHF
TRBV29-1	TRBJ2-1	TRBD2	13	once	TGCAGGACGGGGACTAGCGGGAGAAATGAGCAGTTCTTC	CRTGTSGRNEQFF
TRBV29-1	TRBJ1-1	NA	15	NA	TGCAGCGTTGAGGACGGCTGGGGAATGAACACTGAAGCTTTCTTT	CSVEDGWGMNTEAFF
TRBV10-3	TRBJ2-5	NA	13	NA	TGTGCCATCAGTGACAGCAACCAAGAGACCCAGTACTTC	CAISDSNQETQYF
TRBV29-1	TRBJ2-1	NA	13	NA	TGCAGCGCCTTGGAATTGGTCTACAATGAGCAGTTCTTC	CSALELVYNEQFF
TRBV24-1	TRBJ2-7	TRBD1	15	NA	TGTGCCACCAGTGAGTCCGGGACAGCAACCTACGAGCAGTACTTC	CATSESGTATYEQYF
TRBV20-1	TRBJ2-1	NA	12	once	TGCAGTGCTCGCCACATATACAATGAGCAGTTCTTC	CSARHIYNEQFF
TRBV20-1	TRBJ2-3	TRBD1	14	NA	TGCAGTGCTACAAACAGGGGGACCAGGGATACGCAGTATTTT	CSATNRGTRDTQYF
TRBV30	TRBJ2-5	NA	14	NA	TGTGCCTGGAGTGGGACGAGGCCCCAAGAGACCCAGTACTTC	CAWSGTRPQETQYF
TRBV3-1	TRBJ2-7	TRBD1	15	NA	TGTGCCAGCAGCCATTGGCCAGGGGGCGCCTACGAGCAGTACTTC	CASSHWPGGAYEQYF